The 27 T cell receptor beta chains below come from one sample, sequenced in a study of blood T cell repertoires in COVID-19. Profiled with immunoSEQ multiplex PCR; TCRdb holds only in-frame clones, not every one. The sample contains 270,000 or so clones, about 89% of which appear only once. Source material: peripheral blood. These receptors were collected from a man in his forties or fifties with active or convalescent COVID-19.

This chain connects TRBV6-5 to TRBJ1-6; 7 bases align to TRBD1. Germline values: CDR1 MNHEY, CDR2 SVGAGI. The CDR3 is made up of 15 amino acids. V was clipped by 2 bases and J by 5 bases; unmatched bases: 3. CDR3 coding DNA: TGTGCCAGCAGTTACCACGGGACAGATAATTCACCCCTCCACTTT. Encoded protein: CASSYHGTDNSPLHF.

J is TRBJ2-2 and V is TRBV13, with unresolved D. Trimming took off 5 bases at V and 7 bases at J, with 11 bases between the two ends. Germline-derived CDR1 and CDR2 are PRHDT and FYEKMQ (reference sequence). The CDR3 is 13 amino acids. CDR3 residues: CASSERGGGELFF. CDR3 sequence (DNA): TGTGCCAGCAGCGAACGTGGCGGCGGGGAGCTGTTTTTT. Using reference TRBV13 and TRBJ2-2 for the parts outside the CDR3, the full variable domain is AAGVIQSPRHLIKEKRETATLKCYPIPRHDTVYWYQQGPGQDPQFLISFYEKMQSDKGSIPDRFSAQQFSDYHSELNMSSLELGDSALYFCASSERGGGELFFGEGSRLTVL.

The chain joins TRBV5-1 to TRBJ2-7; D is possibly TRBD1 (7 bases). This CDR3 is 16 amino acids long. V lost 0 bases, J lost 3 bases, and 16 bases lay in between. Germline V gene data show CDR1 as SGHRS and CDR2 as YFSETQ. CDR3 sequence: CASSLDPQGGGYEQYF. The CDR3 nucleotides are TGCGCCAGCAGCTTGGATCCCCAGGGGGGTGGCTACGAGCAGTACTTC.

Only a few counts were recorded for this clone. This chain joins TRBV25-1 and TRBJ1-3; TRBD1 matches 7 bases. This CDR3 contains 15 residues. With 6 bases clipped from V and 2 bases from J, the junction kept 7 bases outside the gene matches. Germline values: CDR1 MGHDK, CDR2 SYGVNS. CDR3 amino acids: CASSDGRGPGNTIYF. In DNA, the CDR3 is TGTGCCAGCAGCGACGGTAGGGGGCCTGGAAACACCATATATTTT.

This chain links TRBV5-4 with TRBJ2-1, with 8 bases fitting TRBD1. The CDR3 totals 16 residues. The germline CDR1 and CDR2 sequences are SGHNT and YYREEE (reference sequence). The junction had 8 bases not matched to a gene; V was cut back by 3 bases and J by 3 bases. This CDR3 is CASSWDGTGDYNEQFF. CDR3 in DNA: TGTGCCAGCAGCTGGGACGGGACAGGCGACTACAATGAGCAGTTCTTC.

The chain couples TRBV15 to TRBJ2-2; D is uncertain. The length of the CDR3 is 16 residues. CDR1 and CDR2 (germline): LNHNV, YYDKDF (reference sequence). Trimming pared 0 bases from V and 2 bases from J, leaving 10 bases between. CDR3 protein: CATSRETDPNTGELFF. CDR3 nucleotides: TGTGCCACCAGCAGAGAAACAGACCCTAACACCGGGGAGCTGTTTTTT.

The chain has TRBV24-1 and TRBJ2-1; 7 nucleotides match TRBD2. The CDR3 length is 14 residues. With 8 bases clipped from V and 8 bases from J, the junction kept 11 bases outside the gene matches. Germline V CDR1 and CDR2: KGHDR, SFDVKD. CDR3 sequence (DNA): TGTGCCACCAATTGGGGGGGATCTACAGATGAGCAGTTCTTC. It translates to CATNWGGSTDEQFF.

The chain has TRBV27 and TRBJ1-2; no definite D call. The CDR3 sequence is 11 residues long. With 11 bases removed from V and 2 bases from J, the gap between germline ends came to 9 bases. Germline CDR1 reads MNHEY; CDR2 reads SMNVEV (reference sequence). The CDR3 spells CAVLGNYGYTF. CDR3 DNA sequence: TGTGCCGTCCTCGGGAACTATGGCTACACCTTC.

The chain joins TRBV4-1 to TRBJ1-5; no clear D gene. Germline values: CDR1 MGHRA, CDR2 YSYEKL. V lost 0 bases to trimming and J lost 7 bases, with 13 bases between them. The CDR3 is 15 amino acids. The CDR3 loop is CASSQDRRSLQPQHF. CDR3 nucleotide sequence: TGCGCCAGCAGCCAAGACAGGAGGAGTTTGCAGCCCCAGCATTTT.

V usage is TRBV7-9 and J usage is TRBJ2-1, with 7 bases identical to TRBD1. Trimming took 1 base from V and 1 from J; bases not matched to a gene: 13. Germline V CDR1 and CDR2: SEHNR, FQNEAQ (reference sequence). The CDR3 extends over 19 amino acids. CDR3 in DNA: TGTGCCAGCAGCTTAGACAGGGGCCAACCCCGGGTATCCTACAATGAGCAGTTCTTC. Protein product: CASSLDRGQPRVSYNEQFF. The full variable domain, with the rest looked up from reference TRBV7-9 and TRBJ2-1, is DTGVSQNPRHKITKRGQNVTFRCDPISEHNRLYWYRQTLGQGPEFLTYFQNEAQLEKSRLLSDRFSAERPKGSFSTLEIQRTEQGDSAMYLCASSLDRGQPRVSYNEQFFGPGTRLTVL.

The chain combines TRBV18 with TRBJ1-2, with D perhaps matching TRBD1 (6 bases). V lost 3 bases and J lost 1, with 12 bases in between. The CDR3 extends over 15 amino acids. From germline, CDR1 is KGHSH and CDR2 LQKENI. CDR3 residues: CASSPPRTDNYGYTF. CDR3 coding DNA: TGTGCCAGCTCACCCCCGCGGACAGATAACTATGGCTACACCTTC.

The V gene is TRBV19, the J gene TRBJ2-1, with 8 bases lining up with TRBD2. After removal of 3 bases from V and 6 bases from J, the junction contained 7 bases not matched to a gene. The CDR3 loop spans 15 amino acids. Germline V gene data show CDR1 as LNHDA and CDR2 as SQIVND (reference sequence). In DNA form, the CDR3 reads TGTGCCAGTAGTATGAGCGGGGGTCCATTCAATGAGCAGTTCTTC. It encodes CASSMSGGPFNEQFF.

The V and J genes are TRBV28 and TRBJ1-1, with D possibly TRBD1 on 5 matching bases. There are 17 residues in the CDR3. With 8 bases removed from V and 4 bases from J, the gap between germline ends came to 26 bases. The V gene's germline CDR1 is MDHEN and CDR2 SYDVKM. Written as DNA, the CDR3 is TGTGCCAGCCCATCCCAGACCGGGGGGGATCTTTCCACTGAAGCTTTCTTT. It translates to CASPSQTGGDLSTEAFF. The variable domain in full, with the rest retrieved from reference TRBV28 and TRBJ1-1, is DVKVTQSSRYLVKRTGEKVFLECVQDMDHENMFWYRQDPGLGLRLIYFSYDVKMKEKGDIPEGYSVSREKKERFSLILESASTNQTSMYLCASPSQTGGDLSTEAFFGQGTRLTVV.

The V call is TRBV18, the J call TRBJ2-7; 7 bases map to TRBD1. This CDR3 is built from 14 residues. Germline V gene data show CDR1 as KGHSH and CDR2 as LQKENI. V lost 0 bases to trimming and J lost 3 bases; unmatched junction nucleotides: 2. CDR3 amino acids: CASSPPAGGYEQYF. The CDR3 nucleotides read TGTGCCAGCTCACCACCGGCAGGGGGCTACGAGCAGTACTTC.

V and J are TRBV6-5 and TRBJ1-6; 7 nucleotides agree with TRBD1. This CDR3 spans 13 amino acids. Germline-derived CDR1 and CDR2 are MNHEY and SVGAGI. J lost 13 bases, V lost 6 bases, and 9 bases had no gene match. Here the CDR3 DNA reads TGTGCCAGCAGGGACGGGACAGTTGTCCCCCTCCACTTT. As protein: CASRDGTVVPLHF.

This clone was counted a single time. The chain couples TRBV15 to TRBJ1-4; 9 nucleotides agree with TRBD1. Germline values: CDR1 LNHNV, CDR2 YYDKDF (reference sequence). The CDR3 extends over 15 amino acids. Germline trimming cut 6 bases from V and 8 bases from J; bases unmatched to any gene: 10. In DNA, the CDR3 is TGTGCCACCAGGTCCGGGGACAGGGAGGGGGAAAAACTGTTTTTT. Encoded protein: CATRSGDREGEKLFF.

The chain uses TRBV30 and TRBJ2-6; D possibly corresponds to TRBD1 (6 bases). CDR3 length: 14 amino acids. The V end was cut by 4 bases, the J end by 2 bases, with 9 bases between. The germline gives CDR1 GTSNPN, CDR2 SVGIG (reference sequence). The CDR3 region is CAWTPGAGANVLTF. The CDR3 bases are TGTGCCTGGACGCCAGGGGCTGGGGCCAACGTCCTGACTTTC.

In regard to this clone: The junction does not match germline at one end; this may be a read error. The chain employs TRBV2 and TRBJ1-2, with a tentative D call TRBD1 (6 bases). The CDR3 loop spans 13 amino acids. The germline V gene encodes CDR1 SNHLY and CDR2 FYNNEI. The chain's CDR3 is CLEGTPEGYGYTF. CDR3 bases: TGCCTCGAGGGGACACCTGAGGGCTATGGCTACACCTTC.

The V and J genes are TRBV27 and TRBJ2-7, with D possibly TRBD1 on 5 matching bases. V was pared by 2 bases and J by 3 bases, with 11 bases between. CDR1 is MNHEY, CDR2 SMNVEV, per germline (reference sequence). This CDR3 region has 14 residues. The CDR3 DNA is TGTGCCAGCAGTTTAGTATCAGGGCTCTACGAGCAGTACTTC. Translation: CASSLVSGLYEQYF.

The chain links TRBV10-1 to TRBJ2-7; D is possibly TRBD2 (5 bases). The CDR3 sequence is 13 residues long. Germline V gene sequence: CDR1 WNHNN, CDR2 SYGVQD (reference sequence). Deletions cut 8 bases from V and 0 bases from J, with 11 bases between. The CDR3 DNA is TGCGCCAGCTTCCCGGCGGGCTCCTACGAGCAGTACTTC. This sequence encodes CASFPAGSYEQYF.

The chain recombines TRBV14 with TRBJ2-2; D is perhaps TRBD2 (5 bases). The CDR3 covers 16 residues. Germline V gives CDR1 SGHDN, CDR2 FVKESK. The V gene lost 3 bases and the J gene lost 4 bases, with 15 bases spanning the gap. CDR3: CASSQRVLAVTGELFF. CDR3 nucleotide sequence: TGTGCCAGCAGCCAGAGGGTCCTTGCTGTCACCGGGGAGCTGTTTTTT.

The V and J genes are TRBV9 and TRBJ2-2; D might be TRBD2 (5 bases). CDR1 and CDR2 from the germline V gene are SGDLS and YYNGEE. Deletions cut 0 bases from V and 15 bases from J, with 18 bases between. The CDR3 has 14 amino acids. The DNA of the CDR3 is TGTGCCAGCAGCGTAGGAGGGTCTAGTCTAGCAGTGTTTTTT. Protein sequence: CASSVGGSSLAVFF.

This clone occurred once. DNA for the CDR3: TGCGCCAGCAGCTTGTTGGGTGGGAGGGGAGGCTATGAGCAGTTCTTC. Its translation: CASSLLGGRGGYEQFF. The rearrangement uses TRBV5-1 and TRBJ2-1, with TRBD2 matching over 7 bases. With 1 base clipped from V and 8 bases from J, the junction kept 12 bases outside the gene matches. The CDR3 spans 16 residues. Germline CDR1 reads SGHRS; CDR2 reads YFSETQ.

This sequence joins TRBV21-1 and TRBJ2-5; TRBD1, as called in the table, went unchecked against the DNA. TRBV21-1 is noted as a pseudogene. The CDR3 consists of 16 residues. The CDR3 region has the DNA TGTGCCAGCAGCAAAGGTCAGGGTCGGGTTCGAGAGACCCAGTACTTC. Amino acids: CASSKGQGRVRETQYF.

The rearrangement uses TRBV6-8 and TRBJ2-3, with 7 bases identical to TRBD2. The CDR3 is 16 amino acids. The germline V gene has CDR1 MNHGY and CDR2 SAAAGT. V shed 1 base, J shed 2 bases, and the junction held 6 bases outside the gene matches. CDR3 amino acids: CASSYLAGSPTDTQYF. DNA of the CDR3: TGTGCCAGCAGTTACTTAGCGGGTTCCCCCACAGATACGCAGTATTTT.

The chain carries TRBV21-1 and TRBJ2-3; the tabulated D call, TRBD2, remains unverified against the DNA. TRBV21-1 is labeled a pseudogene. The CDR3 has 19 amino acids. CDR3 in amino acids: CASSKGLAGVPPSTDTQYF. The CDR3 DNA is TGTGCCAGCAGCAAGGGACTAGCGGGGGTACCCCCTAGCACAGATACGCAGTATTTT.

The CDR3 spells CASSSGLGSEQFF. In DNA, the CDR3 is TGTGCCAGCAGCTCGGGACTAGGGAGTGAGCAGTTCTTC. The V call is TRBV7-6, the J call TRBJ2-1; 8 bases fit TRBD2. The CDR3 spans 13 residues. Germline lookup yields CDR1 SGHVS and CDR2 FNYEAQ. After removal of 4 bases from V and 9 bases from J, the junction contained 5 bases not matched to a gene.